This TCR beta chain emerged from a study of metastatic and nonmetastatic thyroid tumors. The wider study: Malignant and benign thyroid patients had repertoires compared in peripheral blood and tumor or nodule tissue.

Study-wide results and limits: It was reported that TCR beta diversity was significantly higher in malignant thyroid tumors than benign nodules, in blood and tumor.

Details on this clone: The antigen is unknown.

Every patient underwent thyroid surgery untreated. Original methodology: CDR3 differences across clinicopathological groups were used to build a distant-metastasis classifier for papillary thyroid cancer. TCRdb re-processed the PCR reads through MiXCR. The V and J calls come from TCRdb's annotation, not from the publication. The sample has tens of thousands of clones; roughly 25% are singletons. This CDR3 region has 14 residues. Looked up from germline, CDR1 is SEHNR and CDR2 is FQNEAQ (reference sequence). Trimming removed 6 bases at V and 3 bases at J, with 12 bases between. The source is a female donor with papillary thyroid cancer or a benign thyroid nodule (not recorded which). Some clones in this sample may be carry-over from other donors' samples. This chain joins TRBV7-9 and TRBJ2-1; D remains unclear. Sequencing was done on a sample of blood. DNA for the CDR3: TGTGCCAGCAGAAGCGAGCACTGCTACAATGAGCAGTTCTTC. The encoded protein is CASRSEHCYNEQFF.